These 4 T cell receptor beta chains were all obtained from the same sample, sequenced in a study of T-cell memory formation after mild COVID-19. Each CDR3 protein gets one entry after TCRdb re-called the 5' RACE reads with MiXCR. The profile shows more than 400,000 distinct CDR3 sequences, approximately 18% of them singletons. Input material: PBMCs or a T cell subset sorted from them (not recorded which). All receptors derive from an adult woman who had mild COVID-19 (a few samples of this study predate the infection). Cell type and time point are not known.

V usage is TRBV27 and J usage is TRBJ2-7; D possibly corresponds to TRBD1 (5 bases). Germline CDR1 reads MNHEY; CDR2 reads SMNVEV (reference sequence). The CDR3 is 14 amino acids. Between the trimmed V and J ends, which lost 0 bases and 6 bases, there was a span of 12 bases. The CDR3: CASSLSPGISEQYF. As DNA, the CDR3 is TGTGCCAGCAGTTTATCGCCAGGGATTAGCGAGCAGTACTTC.

This clonotype came up a few times. DNA of the CDR3: TGTGCCAGCAACCCGGACAGGATTGGTTCAGGATTTGAGACCCAGTACTTC. Encoded protein: CASNPDRIGSGFETQYF. The rearrangement joins TRBV6-6 to TRBJ2-5; TRBD1 agrees at 7 bases. This CDR3 comprises 17 residues. The trim removed 7 bases at V and 5 bases at J, leaving 19 bases unmatched. Germline V CDR1 and CDR2: MNHNY, SVGAGI (reference sequence).

This clonotype showed up just a few times. The chain joins TRBV10-2 to TRBJ2-3; weak D call: TRBD1 (5 bases). Trimming pared 2 bases from V and 5 bases from J, leaving 11 bases between. There are 14 residues in the CDR3. Per the germline V gene, CDR1 is WSHSY and CDR2 is SAAADI. For the CDR3, the DNA is TGCGCCAGCAGTGAGGTTCAGGGTATAGATACGCAGTATTTT. Translated: CASSEVQGIDTQYF.

The chain employs TRBV12-3 or TRBV12-4 and TRBJ2-1, with 8 bases that match TRBD1. This CDR3 spans 22 amino acids. V shed 9 bases and J 0 bases; nucleotides not matched to a gene: 28. In DNA form, the CDR3 reads TGTGCCAGTAACCGATCCAATAGGGGTCAGGGGGCTAGCGCGAGCTCCTACAATGAGCAGTTCTTC. Protein product: CASNRSNRGQGASASSYNEQFF.